This is a list of T cell receptor beta chains from one sample in a study of shared clonotypes between healthy human individuals. Method: immunoSEQ multiplex PCR; TCRdb's copy keeps in-frame clones and lacks some. This table holds about 710,000 clones, approximately 73% found once. The specimen sequenced was memory CD4+ T cells sorted from blood. The origin of the receptors is a woman aged 30 to 39 in good health. CDR3s include the opening cysteine and the closing phenylalanine or tryptophan. The D gene is left open where the match is weak.

V	D	J	CDR3
TRBV27	.	TRBJ2-3	CASSLLQGESDTQYF
TRBV2	.	TRBJ2-5	CAGRYQETQYF
TRBV29-1	TRBD1	TRBJ1-1	CSGQGAGAPEAFF
TRBV5-1	TRBD2	TRBJ2-7	CASSFVSAGTGVLWYF
TRBV27	.	TRBJ1-1	CASSLRATVEAFF
TRBV28	TRBD2	TRBJ2-2	CASSPWTSGSTGELFF
TRBV7-9	.	TRBJ1-5	CASSLAPQHF
TRBV30	.	TRBJ2-7	CAWSRGNYEQYF
TRBV10-2	.	TRBJ2-1	CASSEWGNEQFF
TRBV28	.	TRBJ1-1	CASRTVRSPPGPRAFF
TRBV2	.	TRBJ1-5	CASRTGPSSNQPQHF
TRBV7-8	.	TRBJ2-1	CASSLGGFHEQFF
TRBV27	.	TRBJ1-2	CVSSIFGLARWGYTF
TRBV19	.	TRBJ1-5	CASSKGHSNQPQHF
TRBV15	.	TRBJ1-2	CATSREVGYGYTF
TRBV2	TRBD1	TRBJ2-1	CASGRGQGAYNEQFF
TRBV10-2	TRBD1	TRBJ1-5	CASNEQGAQPQHF
TRBV18	.	TRBJ2-7	CASSPPRTASGEQYF
TRBV19	.	TRBJ2-7	CASSAGWEIAYEQYF
TRBV2	.	TRBJ1-1	CASGRGWNTEAFF
TRBV10-1	.	TRBJ2-2	CASSPGGGGNTGELFF
TRBV6-1	TRBD2	TRBJ2-1	CASSELLAGAEFF
TRBV19	.	TRBJ1-2	CASSQQTLSYGYTF
TRBV1	.	TRBJ2-1	CTSISGFNNEQFF
TRBV7-3	.	TRBJ2-7	CASSLTGGYEQYF